The 17 T cell receptor beta chains reported below all come from one sample, sequenced in a study of T cell responses to AZD1222 COVID-19 vaccine. Generated by immunoSEQ multiplex PCR, the TCRdb table keeps only in-frame clones and is missing some. The sample carries 65,000 to 85,000 clones, roughly 81% recorded once. Material: peripheral blood, obtained on day 0 of AZD1222 vaccination. The receptors here all came from an adult in good health.

This chain connects TRBV5-8 to TRBJ1-2; 9 positions match TRBD1. Germline CDR1 is SGHTS and CDR2 is YDEGEE. Trimming at V came to 0 bases and at J to 8 bases, leaving 5 bases not matched to a gene. The CDR3 consists of 14 residues. CDR3 nucleotide sequence: TGTGCCAGCAGCTTGGACAGGGGGCGAGAGGGCTACACCTTC. Its protein product is CASSLDRGREGYTF.

The chain uses TRBV19 and TRBJ2-5, with D possibly matching TRBD1 (6 bases). V lost 7 bases to trimming and J lost 6 bases, with 21 bases between them. The CDR3 extends over 15 amino acids. Germline V gene lookup returns CDR1 LNHDA and CDR2 SQIVND (reference sequence). CDR3 DNA: TGTGCCAGTACCATATCCTTCACAGGGTTGCAGACCCAGTACTTC. It is translated as CASTISFTGLQTQYF.

The rearrangement joins TRBV5-6 to TRBJ1-2; unclear D gene. The CDR3 covers 14 residues. V lost 0 bases and J 1 base, leaving 7 bases between the germline ends. Germline V gives CDR1 SGHDT, CDR2 YYEEEE. CDR3 sequence (DNA): TGTGCCAGCAGCTTGGCGGGGTTTAACTATGGCTACACCTTC. It encodes CASSLAGFNYGYTF. Complete variable domain (other parts from reference TRBV5-6 and TRBJ1-2): DAGVTQSPTHLIKTRGQQVTLRCSPKSGHDTVSWYQQALGQGPQFIFQYYEEEERQRGNFPDRFSGHQFPNYSSELNVNALLLGDSALYLCASSLAGFNYGYTFGSGTRLTVV.

The chain employs TRBV11-3 and TRBJ2-1, with 8 bases lining up with TRBD1. Germline loops: CDR1 SGHNT, CDR2 YENEEA. The CDR3 is 16 residues long. V trimming: 1 base; J trimming: 9 bases; junction bases outside the gene matches: 11. The chain's CDR3 is CASSLVGQGAGGEQFF. As DNA, the CDR3 is TGTGCCAGCAGCTTAGTAGGTCAGGGGGCAGGCGGTGAGCAGTTCTTC.

The chain is built from TRBV18 and TRBJ1-1, with D maybe TRBD1 (5 bases). Deletions cut 3 bases from V and 1 base from J, with 9 bases between. Germline V gene lookup returns CDR1 KGHSH and CDR2 LQKENI. The CDR3 spans 14 residues. CDR3 nucleotides: TGTGCCAGCTCACCCCGGGACGGGAACACTGAAGCTTTCTTT. It is translated as CASSPRDGNTEAFF. Complete variable domain (other parts from reference TRBV18 and TRBJ1-1): NAGVMQNPRHLVRRRGQEARLRCSPMKGHSHVYWYRQLPEEGLKFMVYLQKENIIDESGMPKERFSAEFPKEGPSILRIQQVVRGDSAAYFCASSPRDGNTEAFFGQGTRLTVV.

The rearrangement uses TRBV3-1 (or the pseudogene TRBV3-2) and TRBJ1-2; no clear D. Trimming stripped 2 bases from V and 1 base from J, with 14 bases between. Germline CDR1 reads LGHDT; CDR2 reads YNNKEL (reference sequence). CDR3 length: 16 amino acids. CDR3 in DNA: TGTGCCAGCAGCCAAATCGGAGGAGCCCTTAACTATGGCTACACCTTC. Its translation is CASSQIGGALNYGYTF.

The genes are TRBV12-3 or TRBV12-4 and TRBJ2-2; tentatively, D is TRBD2 (6 bases). The CDR3 loop spans 13 amino acids. V gave up 3 bases and J gave up 7 bases, with 9 bases separating them. CDR3 protein: CASSFRGIGELFF. The CDR3 nucleotides are TGTGCCAGCAGTTTTCGGGGGATCGGGGAGCTGTTTTTT.

The chain combines TRBV29-1 with TRBJ2-2; TRBD1 matches at 9 bases. Germline V gene data show CDR1 as SQVTM and CDR2 as ANQGSEA. The CDR3 loop spans 16 amino acids. The V segment lost 0 bases and the J segment 2 bases; nucleotides outside the gene matches: 4. The CDR3 bases are TGCAGCGTTGAAGAAGGACAGGGGTTTAACACCGGGGAGCTGTTTTTT. Translation gives CSVEEGQGFNTGELFF.

This clone was observed a single time. The gene calls are TRBV19 and TRBJ1-1; D not resolved. Trimming took off 3 bases at V and 0 bases at J, with 8 bases between the two ends. Germline CDR1 LNHDA, CDR2 SQIVND (reference sequence). There are 14 residues in the CDR3. Written as DNA, the CDR3 is TGTGCCAGTAGTATTAATAGGGTGAACACTGAAGCTTTCTTT. Residues: CASSINRVNTEAFF.

V usage is TRBV7-3 and J usage is TRBJ1-1; D remains ambiguous. V shed 5 bases and J shed 1 base, with 8 bases lying between them. The CDR3 length is 13 residues. CDR1 and CDR2 from the germline V gene are SGHTA and FQGTGA. CDR3 loop: CASSQHENTEAFF. The CDR3 nucleotides read TGTGCCAGCAGCCAACACGAGAACACTGAAGCTTTCTTT.

The gene calls are TRBV4-1 and TRBJ1-6; 8 nucleotides agree with TRBD1. Germline lookup yields CDR1 MGHRA and CDR2 YSYEKL. This CDR3 spans 15 amino acids. With V trimmed by 2 bases and J by 10 bases, 7 bases remained unmatched. The CDR3 loop reads CASSQRQGKDSPLHF. CDR3 nucleotides: TGCGCCAGCAGCCAACGACAGGGGAAGGACTCACCCCTCCACTTT.

The chain employs TRBV28 and TRBJ1-3; D remains ambiguous. Germline CDR1 reads MDHEN; CDR2 reads SYDVKM. The CDR3 has 14 amino acids. V was clipped by 7 bases and J by 0 bases, with 10 bases between them. The CDR3, as DNA: TGTGCCAGCACCTCCCCGGGCTCTGGAAACACCATATATTTT. Translated, it gives CASTSPGSGNTIYF.

The J gene is TRBJ1-5, the V gene TRBV15; D uncertain. The CDR3 has 15 amino acids. Germline V gene sequence: CDR1 LNHNV, CDR2 YYDKDF (reference sequence). The V and J ends lost 5 bases and 2 bases respectively, with 13 bases between them. CDR3 residues: CATSPEGRGNQPQHF. CDR3 nucleotide sequence: TGTGCCACCAGCCCAGAGGGCCGTGGCAATCAGCCCCAGCATTTT. Drawing the rest from reference TRBV15 and TRBJ1-5, the complete variable domain is DAMVIQNPRYQVTQFGKPVTLSCSQTLNHNVMYWYQQKSSQAPKLLFHYYDKDFNNEADTPDNFQSRRPNTSFCFLDIRSPGLGDTAMYLCATSPEGRGNQPQHFGDGTRLSIL.

This chain uses TRBV7-9 with TRBJ2-2, with TRBD1 matching 12 bases. CDR3 length equals 16 residues. Germline trimming cut 5 bases from V and 5 bases from J; bases unmatched to any gene: 6. The germline V gene encodes CDR1 SEHNR and CDR2 FQNEAQ (reference sequence). The CDR3 DNA follows: TGTGCCAGCAGCCCCCCGGGACAGGGGGCAACCGGGGAGCTGTTTTTT. Protein sequence: CASSPPGQGATGELFF.

The chain links TRBV6-5 to TRBJ1-2, with TRBD1 as a possible D gene (6 bases). The V end lost 4 bases, the J end lost 6 bases, and 9 bases lay between the germline ends. The CDR3 extends over 12 amino acids. CDR1 and CDR2 (germline): MNHEY, SVGAGI. The CDR3 DNA sequence: TGTGCCAGCAGTTCGGGACAACATGGCTACACCTTC. Protein sequence: CASSSGQHGYTF.

The chain links TRBV3-1 (or the pseudogene TRBV3-2) to TRBJ1-5; possibly TRBD1 for D (5 bases). This CDR3 spans 16 amino acids. CDR1 LGHDT and CDR2 YNNKEL come from the germline V gene (reference sequence). V was trimmed by 4 bases and J by 7 bases, leaving 20 bases between them. CDR3 residues: CASSPQGAGLEQPQHF. As DNA, the CDR3 is TGTGCCAGCAGCCCGCAAGGGGCAGGGTTAGAGCAGCCCCAGCATTTT.

The chain is built from TRBV3-1 (or the pseudogene TRBV3-2) and TRBJ1-1; no reliable D call. CDR1 is LGHDT, CDR2 YNNKEL, per germline (reference sequence). Trimming removed 1 base at V and 5 bases at J, with 14 bases between. The CDR3 runs 15 residues. The CDR3 is CASSQGTPPVTEAFF. CDR3 DNA sequence: TGTGCCAGCAGCCAAGGGACCCCCCCGGTGACTGAAGCTTTCTTT.